This T cell receptor beta chain was sequenced during a study of HIV-infected children after antiretroviral therapy interruption. Study as a whole: All children had CD4+ count above 500 and viral load below 50 copies/ml. Most participating children were previously exposed to EBV and CMV.

The treatment is: PENTA 11 planned treatment interruption arm or continuous ART arm. Deletions cut 8 bases from V and 3 bases from J, with 5 bases between. The CDR3 has 10 residues. Per germline, CDR1 SNHLY and CDR2 FYNNEI. This clonotype was detected many times. RNA-based 3' RACE libraries used unique molecular identifiers. Each CDR3 protein is one row after TCRdb ran MiXCR on the 3' RACE reads. The sample yields 40,000 to 55,000 distinct CDR3 sequences, roughly 4.5% seen once. The V and J genes are TRBV2 and TRBJ2-7; D not resolved. The receptor was derived from a pool of human donors with HIV. The sample here was CD45RA+ CD4+ T cells from PBMCs, pooled from several time points, taken from a donor given antiretroviral therapy, either interrupted or continuous. Stated subset: naive CD4+ CD45RA+ CD45RO- T cells. The CDR3 DNA sequence: TGTGCCAGCGGGATCTACGAGCAGTACTTC. Translation: CASGIYEQYF.